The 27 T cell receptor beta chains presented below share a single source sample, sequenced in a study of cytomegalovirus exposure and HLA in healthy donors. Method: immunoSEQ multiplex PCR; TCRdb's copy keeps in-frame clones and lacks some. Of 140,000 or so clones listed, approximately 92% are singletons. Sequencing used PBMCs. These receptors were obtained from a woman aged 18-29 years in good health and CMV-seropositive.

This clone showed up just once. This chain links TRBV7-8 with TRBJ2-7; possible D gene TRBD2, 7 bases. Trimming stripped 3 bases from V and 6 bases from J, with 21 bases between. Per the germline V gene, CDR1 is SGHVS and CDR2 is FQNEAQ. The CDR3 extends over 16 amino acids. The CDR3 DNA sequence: TGTGCCAGCAGCTTCTATTGGGACACGGGGGGCCTCGAGCAGTACTTC. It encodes CASSFYWDTGGLEQYF.

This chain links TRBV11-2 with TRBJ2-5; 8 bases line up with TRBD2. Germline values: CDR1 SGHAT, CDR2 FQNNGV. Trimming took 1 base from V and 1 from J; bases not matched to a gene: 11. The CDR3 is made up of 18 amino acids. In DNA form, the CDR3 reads TGTGCCAGCAGCTTAGGCTTTGGGGGCGGGGGGCTCCAAGAGACCCAGTACTTC. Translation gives CASSLGFGGGGLQETQYF.

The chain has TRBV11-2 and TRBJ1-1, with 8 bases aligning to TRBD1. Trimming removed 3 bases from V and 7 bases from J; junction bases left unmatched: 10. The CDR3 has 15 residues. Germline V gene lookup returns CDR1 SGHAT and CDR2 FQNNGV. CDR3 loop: CASSFDPRGQGEAFF. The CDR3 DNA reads TGTGCCAGCAGCTTCGACCCAAGAGGACAGGGTGAAGCTTTCTTT.

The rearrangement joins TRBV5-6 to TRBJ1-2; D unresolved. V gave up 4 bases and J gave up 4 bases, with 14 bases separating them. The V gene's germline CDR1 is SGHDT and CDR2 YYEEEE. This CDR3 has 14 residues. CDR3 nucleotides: TGTGCCAGCAGCAGCGGACTCAGACCCTATGGCTACACCTTC. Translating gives CASSSGLRPYGYTF.

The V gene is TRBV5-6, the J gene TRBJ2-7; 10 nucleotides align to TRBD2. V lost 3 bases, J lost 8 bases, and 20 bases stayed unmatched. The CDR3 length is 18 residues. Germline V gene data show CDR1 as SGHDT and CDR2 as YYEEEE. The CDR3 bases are TGTGCCAGCAGCTCGTACCCTCCAGCGGGGGGGTCTTTCGTCAAGCAGTACTTC. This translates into CASSSYPPAGGSFVKQYF. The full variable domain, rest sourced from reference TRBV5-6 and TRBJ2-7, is DAGVTQSPTHLIKTRGQQVTLRCSPKSGHDTVSWYQQALGQGPQFIFQYYEEEERQRGNFPDRFSGHQFPNYSSELNVNALLLGDSALYLCASSSYPPAGGSFVKQYFGPGTRLTVT.

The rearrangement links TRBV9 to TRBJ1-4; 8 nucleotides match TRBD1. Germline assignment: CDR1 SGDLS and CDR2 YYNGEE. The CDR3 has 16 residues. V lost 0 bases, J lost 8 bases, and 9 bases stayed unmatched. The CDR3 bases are TGTGCCAGCAGCGTAGCTACAGGGGGGCGCCGGGAAAAACTGTTTTTT. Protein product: CASSVATGGRREKLFF.

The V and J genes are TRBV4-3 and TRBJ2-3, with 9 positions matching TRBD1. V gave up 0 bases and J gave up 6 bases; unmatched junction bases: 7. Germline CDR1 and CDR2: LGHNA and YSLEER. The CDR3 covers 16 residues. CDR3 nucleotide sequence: TGCGCCAGCAGCCAAGACGGACAGGGGCCCACCGATACGCAGTATTTT. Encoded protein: CASSQDGQGPTDTQYF.

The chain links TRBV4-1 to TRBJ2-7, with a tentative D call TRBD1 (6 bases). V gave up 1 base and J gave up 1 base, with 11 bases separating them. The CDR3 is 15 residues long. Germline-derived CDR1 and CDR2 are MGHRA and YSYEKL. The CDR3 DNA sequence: TGCGCCAGCAGCCAAGCGGACAGCCGATCCTACGAGCAGTACTTC. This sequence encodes CASSQADSRSYEQYF.

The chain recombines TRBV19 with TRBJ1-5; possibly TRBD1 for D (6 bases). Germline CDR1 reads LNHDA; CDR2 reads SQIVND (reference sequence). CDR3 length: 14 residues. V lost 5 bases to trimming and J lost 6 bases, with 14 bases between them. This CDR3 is CASSRGGTSQPQHF. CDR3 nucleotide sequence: TGTGCCAGTAGTCGAGGGGGAACGAGTCAGCCCCAGCATTTT.

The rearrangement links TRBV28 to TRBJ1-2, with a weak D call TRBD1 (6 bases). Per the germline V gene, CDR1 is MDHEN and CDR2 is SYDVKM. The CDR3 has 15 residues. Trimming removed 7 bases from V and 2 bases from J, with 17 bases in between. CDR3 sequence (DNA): TGTGCCAGCACCTCAAGTGCCGGGACAAACTATGGCTACACCTTC. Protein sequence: CASTSSAGTNYGYTF.

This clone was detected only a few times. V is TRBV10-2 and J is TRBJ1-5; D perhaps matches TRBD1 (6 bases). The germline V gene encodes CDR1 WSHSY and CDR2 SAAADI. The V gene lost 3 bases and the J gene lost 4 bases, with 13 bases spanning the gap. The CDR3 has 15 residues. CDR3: CASSDSGQHNQPQHF. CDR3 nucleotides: TGCGCCAGCAGTGATTCCGGACAGCATAATCAGCCCCAGCATTTT.

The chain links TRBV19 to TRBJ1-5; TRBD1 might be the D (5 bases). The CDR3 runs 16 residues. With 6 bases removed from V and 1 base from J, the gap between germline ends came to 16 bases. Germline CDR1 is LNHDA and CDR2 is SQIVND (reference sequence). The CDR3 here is CASRISTRGSNQPQHF. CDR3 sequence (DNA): TGTGCCAGTAGGATCTCGACCCGGGGGAGCAATCAGCCCCAGCATTTT.

CDR3 coding DNA: TGTGCCAGCAGTTTAGGCCCGATGTGGGTCCAGGACGAGCAGTACTTC. It specifies CASSLGPMWVQDEQYF. The V call is TRBV6-5, the J call TRBJ2-7; D gene uncertain. Trimming took 4 bases from V and 5 from J, leaving 21 bases between them. The length of the CDR3 is 16 residues. Per the germline V gene, CDR1 is MNHEY and CDR2 is SVGAGI.

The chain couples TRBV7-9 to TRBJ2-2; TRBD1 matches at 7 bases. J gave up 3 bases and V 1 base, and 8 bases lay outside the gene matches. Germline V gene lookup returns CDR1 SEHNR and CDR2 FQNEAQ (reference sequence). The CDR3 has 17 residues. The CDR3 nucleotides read TGTGCCAGCAGCTTAGGAGCGAGGGGGCCGGACACCGGGGAGCTGTTTTTT. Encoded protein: CASSLGARGPDTGELFF.

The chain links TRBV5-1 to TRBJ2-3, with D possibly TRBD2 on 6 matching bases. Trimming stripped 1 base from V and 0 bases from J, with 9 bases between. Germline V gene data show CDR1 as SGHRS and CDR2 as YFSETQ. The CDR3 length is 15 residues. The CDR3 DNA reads TGCGCCAGCAGCTTGTCCAGCGGGAGCACAGATACGCAGTATTTT. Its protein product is CASSLSSGSTDTQYF.

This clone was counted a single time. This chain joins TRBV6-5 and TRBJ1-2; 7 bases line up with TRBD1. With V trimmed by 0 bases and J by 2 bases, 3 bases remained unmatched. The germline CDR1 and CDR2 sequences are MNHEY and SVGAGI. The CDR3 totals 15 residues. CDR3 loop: CASSYSIQGNYGYTF. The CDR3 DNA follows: TGTGCCAGCAGTTACTCGATACAGGGGAACTATGGCTACACCTTC.

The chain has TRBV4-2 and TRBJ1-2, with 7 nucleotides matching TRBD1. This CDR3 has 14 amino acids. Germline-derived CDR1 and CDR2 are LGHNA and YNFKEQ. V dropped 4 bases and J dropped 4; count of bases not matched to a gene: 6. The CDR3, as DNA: TGTGCCAGCAGCCCAGACGGACAGGCCTATGGCTACACCTTC. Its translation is CASSPDGQAYGYTF.

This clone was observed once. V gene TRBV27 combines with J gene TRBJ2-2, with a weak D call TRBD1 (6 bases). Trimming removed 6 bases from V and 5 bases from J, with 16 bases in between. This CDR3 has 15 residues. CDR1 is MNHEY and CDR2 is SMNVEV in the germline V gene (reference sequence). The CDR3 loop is CASRTTQGWTGELFF. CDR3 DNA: TGTGCCAGCAGAACTACACAGGGCTGGACCGGGGAGCTGTTTTTT.

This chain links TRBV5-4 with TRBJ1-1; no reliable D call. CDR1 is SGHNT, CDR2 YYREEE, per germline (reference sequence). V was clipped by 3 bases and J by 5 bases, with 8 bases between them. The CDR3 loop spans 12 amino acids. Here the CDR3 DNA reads TGTGCCAGCAGCTCGAGGCGGACTGAAGCTTTCTTT. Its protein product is CASSSRRTEAFF.

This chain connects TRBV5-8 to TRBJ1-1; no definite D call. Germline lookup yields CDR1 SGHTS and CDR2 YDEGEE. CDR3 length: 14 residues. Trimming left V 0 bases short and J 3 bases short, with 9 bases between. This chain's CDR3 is CASSLAGPDTEAFF. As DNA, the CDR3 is TGTGCCAGCAGCTTGGCGGGTCCCGACACTGAAGCTTTCTTT.

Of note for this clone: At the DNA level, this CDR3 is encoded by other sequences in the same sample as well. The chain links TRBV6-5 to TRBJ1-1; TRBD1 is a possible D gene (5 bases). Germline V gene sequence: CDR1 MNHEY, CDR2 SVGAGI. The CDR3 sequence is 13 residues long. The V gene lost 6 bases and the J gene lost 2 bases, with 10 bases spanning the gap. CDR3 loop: CASSSTVNTEAFF. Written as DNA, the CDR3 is TGTGCCAGCAGCTCGACAGTTAACACTGAAGCTTTCTTT.

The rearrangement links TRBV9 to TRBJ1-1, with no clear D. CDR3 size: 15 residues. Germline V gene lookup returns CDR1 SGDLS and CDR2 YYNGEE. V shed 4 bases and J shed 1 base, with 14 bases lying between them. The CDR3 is CASSPWEGSNTEAFF. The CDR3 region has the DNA TGTGCCAGCAGCCCATGGGAGGGTTCGAACACTGAAGCTTTCTTT.

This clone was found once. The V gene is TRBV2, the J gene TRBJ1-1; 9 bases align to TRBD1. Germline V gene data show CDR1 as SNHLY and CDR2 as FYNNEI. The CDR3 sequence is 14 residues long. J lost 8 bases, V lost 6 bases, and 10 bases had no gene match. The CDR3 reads CASSPFGQGKEAFF. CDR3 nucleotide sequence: TGTGCCAGCAGCCCCTTCGGACAGGGGAAGGAAGCTTTCTTT.

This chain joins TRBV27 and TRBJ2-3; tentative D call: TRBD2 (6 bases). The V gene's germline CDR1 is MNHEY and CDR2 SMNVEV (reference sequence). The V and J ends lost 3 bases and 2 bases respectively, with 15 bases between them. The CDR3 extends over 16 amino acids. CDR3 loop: CASSFAGTPYTDTQYF. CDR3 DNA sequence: TGTGCCAGCAGTTTTGCGGGGACCCCCTACACAGATACGCAGTATTTT.

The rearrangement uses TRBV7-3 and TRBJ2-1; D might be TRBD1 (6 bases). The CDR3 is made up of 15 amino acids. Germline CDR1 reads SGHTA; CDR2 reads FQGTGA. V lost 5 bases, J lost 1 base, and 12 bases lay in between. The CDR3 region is CASSPNRESYNEQFF. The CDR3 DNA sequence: TGTGCCAGCAGCCCAAACAGGGAATCCTACAATGAGCAGTTCTTC.

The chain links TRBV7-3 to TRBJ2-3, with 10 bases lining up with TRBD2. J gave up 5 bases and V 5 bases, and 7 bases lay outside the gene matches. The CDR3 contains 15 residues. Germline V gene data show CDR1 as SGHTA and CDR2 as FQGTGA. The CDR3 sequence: CASSALAGAIDTQYF. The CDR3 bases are TGTGCCAGCAGCGCCCTAGCGGGGGCGATAGATACGCAGTATTTT.

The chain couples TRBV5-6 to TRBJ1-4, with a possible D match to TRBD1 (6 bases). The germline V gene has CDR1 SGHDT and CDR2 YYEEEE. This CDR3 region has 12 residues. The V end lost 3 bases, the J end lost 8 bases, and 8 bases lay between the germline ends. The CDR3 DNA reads TGTGCCAGCAGCTATGGGACAGAAAAACTGTTTTTT. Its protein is CASSYGTEKLFF.